The 24 T cell receptor beta chains given below trace back to one sample, sequenced in a study of T cell responses to AZD1222 COVID-19 vaccine. The table came from immunoSEQ multiplex PCR; TCRdb's copy has only in-frame clones and leaves some out. Of more than 70,000 clones in the sample, over 85% were seen once. The sample in question was peripheral blood, obtained on day 0 of AZD1222 vaccination. The receptors were sampled from an adult in good health.

The V gene is TRBV5-1, the J gene TRBJ1-5, with 7 bases aligning to TRBD1. This CDR3 has 15 residues. V dropped 4 bases and J dropped 4; count of bases not matched to a gene: 8. Germline values: CDR1 SGHRS, CDR2 YFSETQ. CDR3 amino acids: CASSPRTGINQPQHF. The CDR3 nucleotides are TGCGCCAGCAGCCCACGGACAGGCATAAATCAGCCCCAGCATTTT.

The sample holds a few counts of this clone. The CDR3 DNA follows: TGTGCCAGCAGTCAGGACAGGGGACTCTATGGCTACACCTTC. This translates into CASSQDRGLYGYTF. The chain uses TRBV27 and TRBJ1-2, with TRBD1 matching 9 bases. The CDR3 contains 14 residues. The J segment lost 4 bases and the V segment lost 5 bases, leaving 5 bases of the junction unmatched. Germline CDR1 is MNHEY and CDR2 is SMNVEV (reference sequence).

The J gene is TRBJ2-5, the V gene TRBV5-1, with a weak D call TRBD1 (5 bases). V lost 3 bases and J 5 bases, leaving 14 bases between the germline ends. This CDR3 has 14 amino acids. CDR1 is SGHRS, CDR2 YFSETQ, per germline. The CDR3 DNA sequence: TGCGCCAGCAGCTCCGAACTGTGGGGCGAGACCCAGTACTTC. Residues: CASSSELWGETQYF. The variable domain in full, with the rest retrieved from reference TRBV5-1 and TRBJ2-5, is KAGVTQTPRYLIKTRGQQVTLSCSPISGHRSVSWYQQTPGQGLQFLFEYFSETQRNKGNFPGRFSGRQFSNSRSEMNVSTLELGDSALYLCASSSELWGETQYFGPGTRLLVL.

This rearrangement joins TRBV7-9 to TRBJ1-2; no clear D. V lost 1 base to trimming and J lost 5 bases, with 8 bases between them. The CDR3 has 13 amino acids. From germline, CDR1 is SEHNR and CDR2 FQNEAQ (reference sequence). The chain's CDR3 is CASSLVQIYGYTF. CDR3 nucleotide sequence: TGTGCCAGCAGCTTAGTCCAAATTTATGGCTACACCTTC.

V usage is TRBV4-3 and J usage is TRBJ2-7; 9 nucleotides match TRBD2. The CDR3 consists of 16 residues. CDR1 is LGHNA and CDR2 is YSLEER in the germline V gene. V shed 0 bases and J 6 bases; nucleotides not matched to a gene: 9. The CDR3 is CASSQDGAGGPVEQYF. The CDR3 DNA sequence: TGCGCCAGCAGCCAAGACGGGGCGGGAGGGCCGGTCGAGCAGTACTTC.

The chain uses TRBV3-1 (or the pseudogene TRBV3-2) and TRBJ1-2; D is unclear. Germline V gene lookup returns CDR1 LGHDT and CDR2 YNNKEL (reference sequence). The CDR3 length is 14 residues. V was clipped by 0 bases and J by 3 bases, with 8 bases between them. CDR3 coding DNA: TGTGCCAGCAGCCAAGATAGTGGCGACTATGGCTACACCTTC. Encoded protein: CASSQDSGDYGYTF.

The chain uses TRBV25-1 and TRBJ2-7, with a weak D call TRBD1 (5 bases). This CDR3 has 15 residues. The V end was cut by 1 base, the J end by 3 bases, with 13 bases between. In germline, CDR1 is MGHDK, CDR2 SYGVNS. The DNA of the CDR3 is TGTGCCAGCAGTGAATCAGGGCCCCACCGCTACGAGCAGTACTTC. Protein: CASSESGPHRYEQYF.

V gene TRBV7-6 combines with J gene TRBJ1-3; D is undetermined. The germline CDR1 and CDR2 sequences are SGHVS and FNYEAQ. CDR3 size: 16 residues. Trimming removed 0 bases at V and 0 bases at J, with 9 bases between. The CDR3 region has the DNA TGTGCCAGCAGCTTAGCGGCGGGAAACTCTGGAAACACCATATATTTT. This encodes CASSLAAGNSGNTIYF.

V usage is TRBV11-3 and J usage is TRBJ1-1, with D possibly being TRBD1 (5 bases). This CDR3 has 13 residues. V was trimmed by 3 bases and J by 5 bases, leaving 10 bases between them. The V gene's germline CDR1 is SGHNT and CDR2 YENEEA. DNA of the CDR3: TGTGCCAGCAGCTTCCAGGGAGGGACTGAAGCTTTCTTT. Protein sequence: CASSFQGGTEAFF.

V and J are TRBV7-9 and TRBJ1-4; tentatively, D is TRBD1 (5 bases). Germline V lookup: CDR1 SEHNR, CDR2 FQNEAQ (reference sequence). The CDR3 has 15 amino acids. The ends were cut back, 4 bases at V and 6 bases at J, with 15 bases in the middle. The CDR3, as DNA: TGTGCCAGCAGCTCTATTCAGGGAGGGGATGAAAAACTGTTTTTT. It codes for CASSSIQGGDEKLFF.

This chain uses TRBV7-9 with TRBJ2-1; the D is unclear. The V end was cut by 7 bases, the J end by 9 bases, with 16 bases between. The germline gives CDR1 SEHNR, CDR2 FQNEAQ (reference sequence). This CDR3 contains 13 residues. CDR3 in amino acids: CASIPDLWGEQFF. DNA for the CDR3: TGTGCCAGCATCCCCGACCTGTGGGGTGAGCAGTTCTTC. Variable domain in full (rest from reference TRBV7-9 and TRBJ2-1): DTGVSQNPRHKITKRGQNVTFRCDPISEHNRLYWYRQTLGQGPEFLTYFQNEAQLEKSRLLSDRFSAERPKGSFSTLEIQRTEQGDSAMYLCASIPDLWGEQFFGPGTRLTVL.

This chain joins TRBV19 and TRBJ1-5; TRBD1 might be the D (6 bases). Trimming left V 5 bases short and J 2 bases short, with 10 bases between. Germline V gene sequence: CDR1 LNHDA, CDR2 SQIVND (reference sequence). The CDR3 covers 14 residues. CDR3 nucleotide sequence: TGTGCCAGTAGTGGGGGGCATGGCAATCAGCCCCAGCATTTT. It encodes CASSGGHGNQPQHF.

V gene TRBV29-1 combines with J gene TRBJ1-2; TRBD1 agrees at 8 bases. The CDR3 is 12 residues long. V dropped 5 bases and J dropped 7; count of bases not matched to a gene: 6. The germline V gene has CDR1 SQVTM and CDR2 ANQGSEA. This CDR3 is CSVTGGGPGYTF. The CDR3 DNA sequence: TGCAGCGTTACAGGGGGAGGACCTGGCTACACCTTC.

The gene calls are TRBV5-1 and TRBJ2-5; weak D call: TRBD2 (6 bases). Germline V gene sequence: CDR1 SGHRS, CDR2 YFSETQ. The CDR3 sequence is 13 residues long. With 2 bases removed from V and 3 bases from J, the gap between germline ends came to 8 bases. The CDR3 is CASSLVAEETQYF. DNA of the CDR3: TGCGCCAGCAGCTTAGTAGCGGAAGAGACCCAGTACTTC.

J is TRBJ2-1 and V is TRBV3-1 (or the pseudogene TRBV3-2); 10 positions match TRBD2. V shed 2 bases and J 5 bases; nucleotides not matched to a gene: 6. CDR3 size: 16 residues. Germline V gives CDR1 LGHDT, CDR2 YNNKEL (reference sequence). The CDR3 loop is CASSQRTSGQNNEQFF. CDR3 DNA: TGTGCCAGCAGCCAAAGGACTAGCGGCCAAAACAATGAGCAGTTCTTC.

The chain carries TRBV5-4 and TRBJ2-1; TRBD2 matches at 15 bases. The CDR3 is made up of 17 amino acids. The germline gives CDR1 SGHNT, CDR2 YYREEE (reference sequence). The junction had 5 bases not matched to a gene; V was cut back by 3 bases and J by 4 bases. In DNA, the CDR3 is TGTGCCAGCAGCTCCTGGACTAGCGGGAGGGGGTACAATGAGCAGTTCTTC. As protein: CASSSWTSGRGYNEQFF. Based on the CDR3 plus reference TRBV5-4 and TRBJ2-1, the full variable domain is ETGVTQSPTHLIKTRGQQVTLRCSSQSGHNTVSWYQQALGQGPQFIFQYYREEENGRGNFPPRFSGLQFPNYSSELNVNALELDDSALYLCASSSWTSGRGYNEQFFGPGTRLTVL.

The chain recombines TRBV5-5 with TRBJ1-1; possible D gene TRBD1, 6 bases. The CDR3 is made up of 13 amino acids. Trimming shortened V by 4 bases and J by 6 bases, and 13 bases separated the two germline ends. The V gene's germline CDR1 is SGHKS and CDR2 YYEKEE (reference sequence). The CDR3, as DNA: TGTGCCAGCAGCCCCAGGACAGCCTCTGAAGCTTTCTTT. It translates to CASSPRTASEAFF. Drawing the rest from reference TRBV5-5 and TRBJ1-1, the complete variable domain is DAGVTQSPTHLIKTRGQQVTLRCSPISGHKSVSWYQQVLGQGPQFIFQYYEKEERGRGNFPDRFSARQFPNYSSELNVNALLLGDSALYLCASSPRTASEAFFGQGTRLTVV.

In nucleotides, the CDR3 is TGTGCCAGCAGCGACGGGACACCTTACGCAGATACGCAGTATTTT. Translation: CASSDGTPYADTQYF. V gene TRBV7-6 combines with J gene TRBJ2-3; D might be TRBD1 (6 bases). CDR1 SGHVS and CDR2 FNYEAQ come from the germline V gene. With 5 bases removed from V and 4 bases from J, the gap between germline ends came to 16 bases. The CDR3 is 15 residues long.

V usage is TRBV6-1 and J usage is TRBJ1-1; TRBD1 might be the D (5 bases). CDR1 MNHNS and CDR2 SASEGT come from the germline V gene. CDR3 length: 14 amino acids. Trimming shortened V by 1 base and J by 2 bases, and 8 bases separated the two germline ends. CDR3: CASSEGGGNTEAFF. The CDR3 bases are TGTGCCAGCAGTGAAGGGGGGGGAAACACTGAAGCTTTCTTT.

The V and J genes are TRBV30 and TRBJ1-6; no clear D. V shed 2 bases and J shed 9 bases, with 11 bases lying between them. CDR3 length: 13 amino acids. Germline V gene sequence: CDR1 GTSNPN, CDR2 SVGIG (reference sequence). The chain's CDR3 is CAWSKDYSSPLHF. CDR3 nucleotide sequence: TGTGCCTGGAGTAAGGACTACTCTTCACCCCTCCACTTT. The full variable domain, rest sourced from reference TRBV30 and TRBJ1-6, is SQTIHQWPATLVQPVGSPLSLECTVEGTSNPNLYWYRQAAGRGLQLLFYSVGIGQISSEVPQNLSASRPQDRQFILSSKKLLLSDSGFYLCAWSKDYSSPLHFGNGTRLTVT.

This chain uses TRBV7-8 with TRBJ1-1, with unresolved D. V was shortened by 6 bases and J by 5 bases, with 16 bases between the two germline ends. The CDR3 totals 14 residues. Germline-derived CDR1 and CDR2 are SGHVS and FQNEAQ. The DNA of the CDR3 is TGTGCCAGCAGGGAAGGTTCGGCAGCGACTGAAGCTTTCTTT. Protein sequence: CASREGSAATEAFF. Combining the CDR3 with reference TRBV7-8 and TRBJ1-1 gives the whole variable domain GAGVSQSPRYKVAKRGQDVALRCDPISGHVSLFWYQQALGQGPEFLTYFQNEAQLDKSGLPSDRFFAERPEGSVSTLKIQRTQQEDSAVYLCASREGSAATEAFFGQGTRLTVV.

The chain employs TRBV7-2 and TRBJ1-1; 10 bases are a match to TRBD1. Germline V lookup: CDR1 SGHTA, CDR2 FQGNSA. J was trimmed by 1 base and V by 2 bases; bases with no gene match: 7. The CDR3 spans 17 residues. The CDR3 protein is CASSLWGQGRWNTEAFF. CDR3 in DNA: TGTGCCAGCAGCTTATGGGGACAGGGGCGTTGGAACACTGAAGCTTTCTTT. Using reference TRBV7-2 and TRBJ1-1 for the parts outside the CDR3, the full variable domain is GAGVSQSPSNKVTEKGKDVELRCDPISGHTALYWYRQSLGQGLEFLIYFQGNSAPDKSGLPSDRFSAERTGGSVSTLTIQRTQQEDSAVYLCASSLWGQGRWNTEAFFGQGTRLTVV.

The chain carries TRBV29-1 and TRBJ1-3, with unresolved D. The CDR3 has 13 amino acids. CDR1 is SQVTM, CDR2 ANQGSEA, per germline. The V end lost 4 bases, the J end lost 0 bases, and 7 bases lay between the germline ends. CDR3: CSVGADSGNTIYF. The CDR3 region has the DNA TGCAGCGTTGGGGCAGACTCTGGAAACACCATATATTTT.

V gene TRBV27 combines with J gene TRBJ2-7, with D possibly TRBD2 on 6 matching bases. The CDR3 runs to 15 residues. Germline V gene lookup returns CDR1 MNHEY and CDR2 SMNVEV (reference sequence). Trimming pared 2 bases from V and 5 bases from J, leaving 16 bases between. As DNA, the CDR3 is TGTGCCAGCAGTTTAACGGGGAGGTCGTACGACGAGCAGTACTTC. Amino acid sequence: CASSLTGRSYDEQYF.